This T cell receptor (beta chain) was found in a study of blood T cell repertoires in COVID-19. Study at large: The study drew acute and convalescent COVID-19 samples from the United States, Italy and Spain. Nucleic acid was either cDNA or gDNA, and it came from T cells, B-cell-depleted T cells, or PBMCs.

Trimming took 7 bases from V and 3 from J, leaving 13 bases between them. The CDR3 sequence is 13 residues long. In germline, CDR1 is MNHEY, CDR2 SVGAGI. Methods used by the authors: The authors estimated nucleated cell counts from reference gene primer amplification. The assay was immunoSEQ multiplex PCR, and TCRdb's table has in-frame clones only and misses some. That table is the source of V, J and clone size, and D and trimming were worked out from the DNA. The table lists roughly 140,000 clones, approximately 80% of them singletons. This chain connects TRBV6-5 to TRBJ2-7; perhaps TRBD1 as D (5 bases). Sequenced: peripheral blood. The receptor's source is a human donor with acute or convalescent COVID-19. The donor label of this sample is uncertain. The CDR3: CASIFNQGYEQYF. The CDR3 nucleotides are TGTGCCAGCATTTTCAACCAGGGCTACGAGCAGTACTTC.